This T cell receptor beta chain was identified in a study of shared clonotypes between healthy human individuals. A split of CD4+ cells into CD45RA+ naive and CD45RA-negative memory subsets was performed. The study's findings and limits: With four donors compared, around 4.7% of naive CD4 clonotypes were shared.

From germline, CDR1 is SGDLS and CDR2 YYNGEE. The CDR3 loop spans 16 amino acids. V lost 0 bases, J lost 5 bases, and 6 bases stayed unmatched. This was a deep-level run. Each replicate PCR on the sorted subsets used about 0.2 ug DNA (about 30,000 T cell genomes). TCRdb's copy holds only in-frame clones and misses some; the assay was immunoSEQ multiplex PCR. The sample lists 1.4 million or so clones, about 98.5% occurring once. Turning to this clone: No antigen is known for it.

Material: naive CD4+ T cells sorted from blood. Subset reported: CD45RA+ positively selected. The TCR comes from a man aged 25 to 45 in good health. The chain uses TRBV9 and TRBJ2-1, with 9 nucleotides matching TRBD2. The CDR3 coding sequence is TGTGCCAGCAGCGTAGGGTCTAGCGGGATTCACAATGAGCAGTTCTTC. It yields the protein CASSVGSSGIHNEQFF. The variable domain in full, completed from reference TRBV9 and TRBJ2-1, reads DSGVTQTPKHLITATGQRVTLRCSPRSGDLSVYWYQQSLDQGLQFLIQYYNGEERAKGNILERFSAQQFPDLHSELNLSSLELGDSALYFCASSVGSSGIHNEQFFGPGTRLTVL.